The sequence of this T cell receptor beta chain was determined in a study of blood T cell repertoires in COVID-19 (dated by TCRdb to about 2020). Regarding the study in general: Collaborator samples came from the United States, Italy and Spain and covered acute and convalescent phases of COVID-19. The prospective study material was composed of cDNA or gDNA derived from T cells, B-cell-depleted T cells, or PBMCs. Subjects who had been exposed to COVID-19, were actively infected with it, or had recovered from it provided the deeply sampled blood TCRbeta repertoires that made up the dataset. Where available, HLA class I and class II types were obtained from metadata supplied by the sample provider rather than from assay-based typing. The samples were drawn from the first 160 participants of the ongoing ImmuneRACE study and from roughly 1,300 subjects provided by 6 global collaborators. Nearly every sample came with metadata listing a de-identified subject ID, COVID-19 status, age in years and sex. A freely available public database, intended as a resource for researchers studying the immune response to SARS-CoV-2, is where the repertoires were released.

The immunoSEQ Assay, a bias-controlled multiplex PCR, was used to amplify TCRbeta CDR3 regions from genomic DNA. The original pipeline was this. Nucleated cell counts per sample were estimated from amplification of reference gene primers within the assay. To quantify the absolute abundance of each unique TCRbeta CDR3 rearrangement, sequence reads were collapsed and filtered. For each sample, productive Simpson clonality was calculated as the square root of Simpson's diversity index over productive rearrangements. This immuneACCESS table, as held by TCRdb, lists in-frame sequences with V and J called but not all clones. Of the missing ones, under half trace to an unresolved V gene in checked studies; the others have no known cause. D and trimming come from the DNA, and the V and J calls and clone size come from that table. In this sample the table shows some 83,000 clones, about 76% of which occur a single time. The top ten hold approximately 44% of the sample.

A note on this clone: Its specific antigen is unknown. No base qualities exist here, and no much larger clone lies one base off it.

What the authors observed across the whole study: Clinical and demographic metadata were provided uncurated, with the amount varying by source and participant.

Cut back by 5 bases and 5 bases, the V and J ends lie 13 bases apart. The CDR3 covers 14 residues, taking in both the cysteine and the phenylalanine. Only the CDR3 DNA stays, 42 bases, in frame from base 1. CDR1 and CDR2 are drawn from the germline V gene: SNHLY, FYNNEI. Collaborating institutions collected whole blood in K2EDTA tubes following their own protocols. For TCRbeta analysis, collaborators shipped samples in one of three forms: frozen whole blood, isolated PBMCs, or DNA extracted from either of those sample types. This receptor was taken from a man at least 80 years old with acute or convalescent COVID-19. Sequenced material: peripheral blood. The chain joins TRBV2 to TRBJ1-5; no D gene can be assigned with confidence. Read as DNA, the sequence is TGTGCCAGCAGTACCTCCGGGTCCCATCAGCCCCAGCATTTT. It codes for CASSTSGSHQPQHF.